These 16 T cell receptor beta chains came from one sample sequenced in a study of shared clonotypes between healthy human individuals. TCRdb's copy holds only in-frame clones and misses some; the assay was immunoSEQ multiplex PCR. The sample holds about 510,000 clones, less than 96% seen once. The sequenced material came from naive CD4+ T cells sorted from blood. Subset: CD45RA+ positively selected. Receptors originate from a woman aged 25 to 39 in good health.

V is TRBV28 and J is TRBJ2-5, with D hard to call. The V end was cut by 2 bases, the J end by 5 bases, with 9 bases between. The germline CDR1 and CDR2 sequences are MDHEN and SYDVKM. The CDR3 is 13 residues long. CDR3 sequence reads: CASSLGLGETQYF. In DNA form, the CDR3 reads TGTGCCAGCAGTTTAGGGTTGGGGGAGACCCAGTACTTC.

This chain uses TRBV19 with TRBJ1-1; no firm D call. CDR3 length: 16 amino acids. The germline V gene has CDR1 LNHDA and CDR2 SQIVND (reference sequence). V was trimmed by 4 bases and J by 3 bases, leaving 18 bases between them. The DNA of the CDR3 is TGTGCCAGTAGTAGGACCCGTTGGGGTTTGCACACTGAAGCTTTCTTT. Amino acids: CASSRTRWGLHTEAFF.

The chain combines TRBV5-1 with TRBJ2-7, with TRBD2 matching over 7 bases. The V segment lost 3 bases and the J segment 7 bases; nucleotides outside the gene matches: 13. This CDR3 is built from 15 residues. The V gene's germline CDR1 is SGHRS and CDR2 YFSETQ. The CDR3: CASSSGWTRTGEQYF. The DNA of the CDR3 is TGCGCCAGCAGCTCTGGGTGGACTAGGACGGGGGAGCAGTACTTC.

The V call is TRBV19, the J call TRBJ2-2; TRBD1 agrees at 7 bases. The germline gives CDR1 LNHDA, CDR2 SQIVND (reference sequence). CDR3 size: 14 residues. V trimming: 7 bases; J trimming: 3 bases; junction bases outside the gene matches: 5. This CDR3 is CASTATGDTGELFF. In DNA form, the CDR3 reads TGTGCCAGTACCGCCACAGGGGACACCGGGGAGCTGTTTTTT.

The rearrangement uses TRBV28 and TRBJ2-2; a weak D match, TRBD1 (6 bases). The CDR3 is 14 residues long. CDR1 is MDHEN, CDR2 SYDVKM, per germline. Trimming removed 7 bases at V and 6 bases at J, with 15 bases between. CDR3 nucleotide sequence: TGTGCCAGCAATGTGGGGGCAGGGGCCGGGGAGCTGTTTTTT. Its protein product is CASNVGAGAGELFF.

This chain joins TRBV7-9 and TRBJ1-1; no firm D call. This CDR3 region has 14 residues. The V end lost 0 bases, the J end lost 1 base, and 6 bases lay between the germline ends. Germline V gives CDR1 SEHNR, CDR2 FQNEAQ (reference sequence). The CDR3 DNA sequence: TGTGCCAGCAGCTTAGCGTTACAGAACACTGAAGCTTTCTTT. Translation gives CASSLALQNTEAFF. Filled out from reference TRBV7-9 and TRBJ1-1, the complete variable domain reads DTGVSQNPRHKITKRGQNVTFRCDPISEHNRLYWYRQTLGQGPEFLTYFQNEAQLEKSRLLSDRFSAERPKGSFSTLEIQRTEQGDSAMYLCASSLALQNTEAFFGQGTRLTVV.

The J gene is TRBJ2-7, the V gene TRBV7-9; 9 bases map to TRBD1. The trim removed 0 bases at V and 5 bases at J, leaving 11 bases unmatched. CDR1 SEHNR and CDR2 FQNEAQ come from the germline V gene (reference sequence). The CDR3 is 17 amino acids. CDR3 nucleotide sequence: TGTGCCAGCAGCTTAGCGAAGACCGGGACAGGGATCAACGAGCAGTACTTC. Amino acids: CASSLAKTGTGINEQYF.

The gene calls are TRBV5-1 and TRBJ2-7; D is undetermined. Germline CDR1 reads SGHRS; CDR2 reads YFSETQ. Trimming pared 3 bases from V and 7 bases from J, leaving 11 bases between. The length of the CDR3 is 12 residues. The CDR3 DNA sequence: TGCGCCAGCAGCTCTCTCGGTAGGGAGCAGTACTTC. This gives the protein CASSSLGREQYF.

This chain connects TRBV2 to TRBJ2-5; D is undetermined. The CDR3 is 12 amino acids. V lost 11 bases to trimming and J lost 2 bases, with 12 bases between them. In germline, CDR1 is SNHLY, CDR2 FYNNEI. The CDR3 DNA sequence: TGTGCCCGGAAGCGCGGACAAGAGACCCAGTACTTC. Encoded protein: CARKRGQETQYF.

The chain's CDR3 is CSASPGTELFF. The CDR3 DNA follows: TGCAGTGCTAGCCCGGGGACGGAACTGTTTTTT. The V call is TRBV20-1, the J call TRBJ1-4, with D possibly being TRBD1 (5 bases). Germline V gene data show CDR1 as DFQATT and CDR2 as SNEGSKA (reference sequence). This CDR3 spans 11 amino acids. The V end lost 3 bases, the J end lost 12 bases, and 11 bases lay between the germline ends.

The V call is TRBV21-1, the J call TRBJ2-5; the DNA was not used to check the table's D call, TRBD2. TRBV21-1 is a documented pseudogene. The CDR3 is 12 residues long. CDR3: CASSKESGEQYF. The CDR3 bases are TGTGCCAGCAGCAAAGAGTCGGGAGAGCAGTACTTC.

CDR3 DNA sequence: TGTGCCAGCAGTCACATCCGGGACAGGGGAGATGAGCAGTTCTTC. Encoded protein: CASSHIRDRGDEQFF. The V gene is TRBV27, the J gene TRBJ2-1; 10 nucleotides line up with TRBD1. Germline CDR1 reads MNHEY; CDR2 reads SMNVEV (reference sequence). The CDR3 totals 15 residues. Losses at the gene ends were 5 bases for V and 8 bases for J; bases not matched to a gene: 9.

This clone occurred once. This chain uses TRBV9 with TRBJ2-3; D call uncertain. The germline CDR1 and CDR2 sequences are SGDLS and YYNGEE. This CDR3 comprises 12 residues. V lost 4 bases and J lost 4, with 7 bases in between. In DNA, the CDR3 is TGTGCCAGCAGCCGTCCCCCAGATACGCAGTATTTT. Translating it yields CASSRPPDTQYF.

J is TRBJ1-2 and V is TRBV4-2; TRBD1 is a possible D gene (5 bases). The CDR3 is 15 amino acids. Germline values: CDR1 LGHNA, CDR2 YNFKEQ. With 5 bases removed from V and 8 bases from J, the gap between germline ends came to 21 bases. The CDR3 reads CASSAGVRVGEGYTF. CDR3 nucleotide sequence: TGTGCCAGCAGCGCGGGAGTACGGGTAGGGGAAGGCTACACCTTC.

The CDR3 DNA is TGTGCCAGCAGCGTAGGACAGTTTATGTACACTGAAGCTTTCTTT. Its translation is CASSVGQFMYTEAFF. The V gene is TRBV9, the J gene TRBJ1-1, with D perhaps matching TRBD1 (5 bases). The V gene's germline CDR1 is SGDLS and CDR2 YYNGEE. The CDR3 covers 15 residues. The V end lost 0 bases, the J end lost 3 bases, and 12 bases lay between the germline ends.

The chain combines TRBV10-2 with TRBJ1-4, with 8 bases lining up with TRBD1. J gave up 7 bases and V 5 bases, and 9 bases lay outside the gene matches. The CDR3 covers 15 residues. Germline V gene data show CDR1 as WSHSY and CDR2 as SAAADI. The CDR3 sequence: CASSHSDRAREKLFF. In nucleotides, the CDR3 is TGCGCCAGCAGTCACTCGGACAGGGCGCGTGAAAAACTGTTTTTT.